This paragraph reports one T cell receptor beta chain. Its cognate antigen has yet to be identified. One base away there is no much larger clone; base qualities are not given. The immunoSEQ Assay, a bias-controlled multiplex PCR, was used to amplify TCRbeta CDR3 regions from genomic DNA. On the authors' methods: Within the assay, amplification of reference gene primers was used to estimate how many nucleated cells each sample contained. Sequence reads were collapsed and filtered to measure the absolute abundance of every unique TCRbeta CDR3 rearrangement. For each sample, productive Simpson clonality was calculated by taking the square root of Simpson's diversity index across productive rearrangements. TCRdb stores this immuneACCESS table with in-frame sequences only. Part of the clones is absent; in the studies checked, under half of the shortfall reflects unresolved V genes, and no reason is known for the rest. That table gives V, J and clone size, and the DNA gave D and trimming. This sample holds 78,000 or so clones; roughly 86% were observed only once. The ten largest clones represent less than 7% of the sample.

For CDR1 and CDR2, the germline V gene (reference sequence) lists LNHDA and SQIVND. From its cysteine to its phenylalanine, the CDR3 spans 17 amino acids. Left in the record is the CDR3 DNA by itself, 51 bases read in frame from the first base. The junction shows trimming of 1 base on V and 0 bases on J, plus 10 bases between the germline ends. Each collaborating institution followed its own protocols to collect whole blood in K2EDTA tubes. For TCRbeta analysis, collaborators shipped samples as frozen whole blood, isolated PBMCs, or DNA extracted from either of those sample types. The sample belongs to a study of blood T cell repertoires in COVID-19 (dated by TCRdb to the early 2020s). Describing the broader study: Samples covering the acute and convalescent phases of COVID-19 were provided by collaborators in the United States, Italy and Spain. Where available, HLA class I and class II types were obtained from metadata supplied by the sample provider rather than from assay-based typing. Deeply sampled blood TCRbeta repertoires from subjects exposed to, actively infected with, or recovered from COVID-19 were included in the dataset. Samples came from the ongoing ImmuneRACE study (first 160 participants) plus 1,254 subjects from 6 global collaborators. The prospective study material was composed of cDNA or gDNA derived from T cells, B-cell-depleted T cells, or PBMCs. Sample metadata almost always included a de-identified subject ID, COVID-19 status, age in years and sex. The repertoires were released in a freely available public database meant as a resource for research on the immune response to SARS-CoV-2.

Broad study findings and their caveats: The amount of clinical and demographic metadata varied by source and participant and was provided uncurated.

The sequence was collected from a woman between 45 and 60 years old with acute or convalescent COVID-19. The sequenced sample was peripheral blood. Recombination joined TRBV19 with TRBJ2-6; the D gene cannot be resolved reliably. The DNA sequence is given as TGTGCCAGTAGTATAGGGCATCCCAGCTCTGGGGCCAACGTCCTGACTTTC. The encoded protein is CASSIGHPSSGANVLTF.